The 10 T cell receptor beta chains below all came from one sample that was sequenced in a study of blood T cell repertoires in COVID-19. The data were produced by immunoSEQ multiplex PCR, yet TCRdb's version contains in-frame clones alone and is incomplete. The repertoire holds 120,000 or so clones, about four fifths seen once, with more than 35% in the top ten. Sequenced: peripheral blood. These receptors all come from a man in his forties with active or convalescent COVID-19.

This clone was observed a few times. This sequence joins TRBV9 and TRBJ1-1; D is ambiguous. V lost 0 bases to trimming and J lost 2 bases, with 11 bases between them. The CDR3 length is 15 residues. CDR1 SGDLS and CDR2 YYNGEE come from the germline V gene. The CDR3 nucleotides read TGTGCCAGCAGCGTAGCTGGAATAGCTAACACTGAAGCTTTCTTT. Residues: CASSVAGIANTEAFF.

The chain combines TRBV13 with TRBJ2-5; 11 bases line up with TRBD1. CDR1 is PRHDT and CDR2 is FYEKMQ in the germline V gene (reference sequence). The junction had 6 bases not matched to a gene; V was cut back by 4 bases and J by 5 bases. There are 15 residues in the CDR3. This CDR3 is CASSYRDRGVETQYF. The CDR3 nucleotides read TGTGCCAGCAGCTATCGGGACAGGGGGGTTGAGACCCAGTACTTC.

The V call is TRBV19, the J call TRBJ1-1, with a tentative D call TRBD1 (6 bases). Trimming pared 2 bases from V and 5 bases from J, leaving 9 bases between. The germline V gene encodes CDR1 LNHDA and CDR2 SQIVND (reference sequence). The CDR3 is made up of 13 amino acids. This chain's CDR3 is CASSITGKTEAFF. The CDR3 nucleotides are TGTGCCAGTAGTATAACAGGGAAGACTGAAGCTTTCTTT.

The J gene is TRBJ2-3, the V gene TRBV4-3; D is perhaps TRBD1 (7 bases). Trimming left V 4 bases short and J 3 bases short, with 11 bases between. The CDR3 contains 14 residues. Germline V gives CDR1 LGHNA, CDR2 YSLEER. CDR3 in amino acids: CASSPGGGTDTQYF. CDR3 DNA sequence: TGCGCCAGCAGCCCAGGGGGAGGAACAGATACGCAGTATTTT.

This chain links TRBV5-1 with TRBJ2-3; perhaps TRBD2 as D (7 bases). CDR1 is SGHRS, CDR2 YFSETQ, per germline. V was pared by 4 bases and J by 6 bases, with 18 bases between. The CDR3 consists of 15 residues. The CDR3 loop is CASSRLNGGPDTQYF. The CDR3 DNA reads TGCGCCAGCAGCCGTCTTAACGGGGGGCCGGATACGCAGTATTTT.

The V gene is TRBV7-3, the J gene TRBJ2-3; D not certain. Germline CDR1 reads SGHTA; CDR2 reads FQGTGA. Deletions cut 5 bases from V and 6 bases from J, with 9 bases between. CDR3 length equals 12 residues. This CDR3 is CASSASRDTQYF. The CDR3 DNA follows: TGTGCCAGCAGCGCCTCGAGGGATACGCAGTATTTT.

The chain joins TRBV19 to TRBJ2-1; D remains unclear. The germline V gene encodes CDR1 LNHDA and CDR2 SQIVND (reference sequence). V lost 7 bases and J lost 10, with 14 bases in between. The length of the CDR3 is 12 residues. The CDR3 here is CASMTPLGEQFF. For the CDR3, the DNA is TGTGCCAGTATGACTCCCCTCGGGGAGCAGTTCTTC.

This chain uses TRBV19 with TRBJ1-1, with D possibly TRBD1 on 5 matching bases. CDR3 length: 17 amino acids. With 4 bases removed from V and 5 bases from J, the gap between germline ends came to 23 bases. Germline lookup yields CDR1 LNHDA and CDR2 SQIVND (reference sequence). The CDR3 DNA sequence: TGTGCCAGTAGTACCTCCCCCATGGGACTCTCTAAGACTGAAGCTTTCTTT. Protein product: CASSTSPMGLSKTEAFF.

The chain uses TRBV4-1 and TRBJ1-4, with 10 bases fitting TRBD1. The germline V gene encodes CDR1 MGHRA and CDR2 YSYEKL. V shed 5 bases, J shed 8 bases, and the junction held 11 bases outside the gene matches. The CDR3 covers 16 residues. The CDR3 sequence is CASSETGGAIREKLFF. Here the CDR3 DNA reads TGCGCCAGCAGCGAGACAGGGGGCGCGATTAGGGAAAAACTGTTTTTT.

This rearrangement joins TRBV7-3 to TRBJ2-5; D is uncertain. The germline V gene has CDR1 SGHTA and CDR2 FQGTGA. This CDR3 comprises 13 residues. The germline V and J ends were trimmed by 2 bases and 7 bases, with 11 bases remaining between them. The CDR3 here is CASSLGPLMTQYF. Written as DNA, the CDR3 is TGTGCCAGCAGCTTAGGGCCGCTGATGACCCAGTACTTC.